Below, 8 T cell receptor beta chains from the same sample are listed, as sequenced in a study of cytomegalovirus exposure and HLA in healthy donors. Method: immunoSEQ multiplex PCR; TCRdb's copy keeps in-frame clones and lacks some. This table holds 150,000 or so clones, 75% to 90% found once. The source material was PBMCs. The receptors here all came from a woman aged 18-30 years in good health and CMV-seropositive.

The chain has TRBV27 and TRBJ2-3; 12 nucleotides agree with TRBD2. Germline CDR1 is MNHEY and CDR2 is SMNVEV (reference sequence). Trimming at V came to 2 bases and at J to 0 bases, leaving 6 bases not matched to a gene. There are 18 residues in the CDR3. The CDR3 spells CASSLLHLAGGSTDTQYF. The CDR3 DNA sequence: TGTGCCAGCAGTTTACTGCACCTAGCGGGGGGGAGCACAGATACGCAGTATTTT.

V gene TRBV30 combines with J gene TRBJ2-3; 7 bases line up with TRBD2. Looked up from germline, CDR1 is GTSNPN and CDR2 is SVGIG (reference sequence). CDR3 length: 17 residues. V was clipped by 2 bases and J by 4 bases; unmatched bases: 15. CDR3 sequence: CAWSRSRTSGKSDTQYF. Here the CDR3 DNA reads TGTGCCTGGAGTCGAAGTCGCACGAGCGGGAAGTCAGATACGCAGTATTTT.

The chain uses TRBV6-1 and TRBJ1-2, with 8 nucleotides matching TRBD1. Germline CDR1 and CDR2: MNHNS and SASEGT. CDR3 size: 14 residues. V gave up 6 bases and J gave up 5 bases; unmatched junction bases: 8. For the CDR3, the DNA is TGTGCCAGCAGCGCGCAGGGGGCTTGGTATGGCTACACCTTC. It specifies CASSAQGAWYGYTF.

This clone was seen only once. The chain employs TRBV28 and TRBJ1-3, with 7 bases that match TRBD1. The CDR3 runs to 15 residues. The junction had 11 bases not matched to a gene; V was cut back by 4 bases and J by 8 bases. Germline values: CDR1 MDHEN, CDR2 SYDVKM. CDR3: CASSSADRLLDTIYF. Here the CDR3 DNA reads TGTGCCAGCAGTTCCGCGGACAGGCTTTTAGACACCATATATTTT.

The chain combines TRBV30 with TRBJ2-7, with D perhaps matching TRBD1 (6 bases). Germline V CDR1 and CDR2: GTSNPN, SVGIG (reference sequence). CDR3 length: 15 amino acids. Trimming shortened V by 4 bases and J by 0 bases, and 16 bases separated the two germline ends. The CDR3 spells CAWNTGHSSSYEQYF. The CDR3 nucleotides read TGTGCCTGGAACACGGGACATTCGAGCTCCTACGAGCAGTACTTC.

CDR3 coding DNA: TGCGCCAGCAGCCAAGGATTAGCGGGGGTAACCTCCTACGAGCAGTACTTC. Protein sequence: CASSQGLAGVTSYEQYF. The V gene is TRBV5-1, the J gene TRBJ2-7; 9 bases map to TRBD2. V lost 4 bases to trimming and J lost 0 bases; unmatched junction nucleotides: 11. This CDR3 spans 17 amino acids. Germline CDR1 reads SGHRS; CDR2 reads YFSETQ.

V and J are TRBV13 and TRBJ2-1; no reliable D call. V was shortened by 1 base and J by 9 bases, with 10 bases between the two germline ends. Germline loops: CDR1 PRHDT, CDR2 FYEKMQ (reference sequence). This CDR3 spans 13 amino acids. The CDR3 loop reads CASSLETHSEQFF. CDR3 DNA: TGTGCCAGCAGCTTAGAGACCCACAGTGAGCAGTTCTTC.

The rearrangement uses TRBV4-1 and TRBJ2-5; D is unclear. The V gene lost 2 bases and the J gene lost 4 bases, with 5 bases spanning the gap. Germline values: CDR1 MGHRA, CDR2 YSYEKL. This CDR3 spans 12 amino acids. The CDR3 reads CASSQLGETQYF. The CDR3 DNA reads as TGCGCCAGCAGCCAACTAGGAGAGACCCAGTACTTC.